This TCR beta chain came from a study of somatic mutations in cytotoxic T cells in rheumatoid arthritis. Study details: Sorting by flow gave nearly 100% purity for some V beta antibody-stained T-cell populations, including V beta1+ cells sequenced for TCRB.

General study results and limits: With some 68 patients examined, roughly eight had a largest CD8+ clone exceeding 20% of CD8+ cells.

About this clone: Its target is unknown.

The CDR3 length is 12 residues. Per germline, CDR1 SQVTM and CDR2 ANQGSEA. V lost 7 bases and J lost 6, with 13 bases in between. Sequenced by immunoSEQ multiplex PCR; TCRdb stores in-frame clones only, minus some. The sample shows 15,000 to 20,000 clones, around 80% of them seen only once. The chain joins TRBV29-1 to TRBJ2-1; perhaps TRBD2 as D (7 bases). Source material: CD8+ T cells sorted from blood. The sequence was collected from a woman aged 45-65 years in good health. The CDR3 reads CSGNREGNEQFF. The CDR3 nucleotides read TGCAGCGGGAACAGGGAGGGCAATGAGCAGTTCTTC.